The 11 T cell receptor beta chains reported below all come from one sample, sequenced in a study of post-analysis software for immune sequencing data. Study-wide results and caveats: TRBV5-6, TRBV5-1 and TRBV20-1 were among roughly 5 TRBV segments more frequent in patients than controls.

No antigen has been identified for these receptors. Built from TCR beta cDNA, the libraries had unique molecular identifiers in them. A single record per CDR3 protein comes from TCRdb applying MiXCR to the PCR reads. Of some 260,000 distinct CDR3 sequences listed, 36% are singletons. Material: blood. All receptors come from a girl aged 5 to 17 with multiple sclerosis.

At least ten counts were recorded for this clonotype. The chain employs TRBV6-1 and TRBJ1-2; D remains unclear. Germline CDR1 is MNHNS and CDR2 is SASEGT. The V gene lost 7 bases and the J gene lost 2 bases, with 14 bases spanning the gap. The CDR3 covers 14 residues. As DNA, the CDR3 is TGTGCCAGCACCGAGGGCACGAGGAACTATGGCTACACCTTC. This sequence encodes CASTEGTRNYGYTF.

This clonotype has a count of ten or more. V is TRBV4-1 and J is TRBJ2-3; 7 nucleotides line up with TRBD2. The CDR3 has 15 residues. Germline CDR1 reads MGHRA; CDR2 reads YSYEKL. The V segment lost 4 bases and the J segment 4 bases; nucleotides outside the gene matches: 8. This CDR3 is CASSRRRESADTQYF. The CDR3 nucleotides read TGCGCCAGCAGCCGGCGGCGGGAGAGCGCAGATACGCAGTATTTT.

This clonotype was detected once. The chain uses TRBV11-2 and TRBJ2-4, with 9 bases matching TRBD1. Germline V gene lookup returns CDR1 SGHAT and CDR2 FQNNGV. The CDR3 length is 18 residues. With 5 bases clipped from V and 6 bases from J, the junction kept 17 bases outside the gene matches. The CDR3 loop is CASSRGGTGSILGNIQYF. The CDR3 DNA follows: TGTGCCAGCAGCCGCGGAGGGACAGGGTCGATCCTGGGAAACATTCAGTACTTC.

The table lists this clonotype with many counts. The V gene is TRBV4-1, the J gene TRBJ1-1; D may be TRBD1 (5 bases). The CDR3 consists of 16 residues. Germline values: CDR1 MGHRA, CDR2 YSYEKL. V was trimmed by 0 bases and J by 7 bases, leaving 18 bases between them. Here the CDR3 DNA reads TGCGCCAGCAGCCAAGAAAAAGCACGCAGGGTGATTGAAGCTTTCTTT. It encodes CASSQEKARRVIEAFF.

The table lists this clonotype with a few counts. The rearrangement joins TRBV5-1 to TRBJ1-6; a weak D match, TRBD1 (5 bases). Germline V gene lookup returns CDR1 SGHRS and CDR2 YFSETQ. Trimming pared 0 bases from V and 8 bases from J, leaving 6 bases between. This CDR3 is built from 13 residues. The DNA for the CDR3 is TGCGCCAGCAGCTTGGCCAGGGATTCACCCCTCCACTTT. Translated: CASSLARDSPLHF.

In DNA form, the CDR3 reads TGCGCCAGCAGCCAAGAAATGAGACAGGGCATGGAGACCCAGTACTTC. Translation: CASSQEMRQGMETQYF. V gene TRBV4-3 combines with J gene TRBJ2-5, with TRBD1 matching over 7 bases. The length of the CDR3 is 16 residues. V gave up 0 bases and J gave up 5 bases; unmatched junction bases: 9. CDR1 is LGHNA and CDR2 is YSLEER in the germline V gene.

With respect to this clonotype: Being one base from a much bigger clone, this may be a read error. J is TRBJ2-5 and V is TRBV12-3 or TRBV12-4, with TRBD2 matching 12 bases. The CDR3 sequence is 17 residues long. Trimming cost V 5 bases and J 11 bases; bases outside gene matches: 18. CDR3 amino acids: CASSLGRLAGVGYEQYF. Written as DNA, the CDR3 is TGTGCCAGCAGTCTTGGGAGACTAGCGGGAGTGGGGTATGAGCAGTACTTC.

In regard to this clonotype: This could be a read error, since a much larger clone is one nucleotide away. This chain connects TRBV20-1 to TRBJ2-7; D might be TRBD1 (8 bases). There are 15 residues in the CDR3. V was shortened by 5 bases and J by 7 bases, with 24 bases between the two germline ends. Germline loops: CDR1 DFQATT, CDR2 SNEGSKA (reference sequence). CDR3 amino acids: CSAAVTDRDYNEQYF. DNA for the CDR3: TGCAGTGCTGCGGTAACGGACAGGGACTACAATGAGCAGTACTTC.

In its sample, this clonotype was seen many times. For the CDR3, the DNA is TGTGCCAGCAGTAAGCTCGGCCGGGACGGGGAGACCCAGTACTTC. Encoded protein: CASSKLGRDGETQYF. The rearrangement uses TRBV6-6 and TRBJ2-5; possibly TRBD1 or TRBD2 for D (5 bases each). Trimming pared 5 bases from V and 5 bases from J, leaving 18 bases between. CDR1 and CDR2 from the germline V gene are MNHNY and SVGAGI (reference sequence). The CDR3 contains 15 residues.

This clonotype was counted many times. The rearrangement joins TRBV9 to TRBJ2-3; 9 nucleotides line up with TRBD1. V gave up 0 bases and J gave up 7 bases; unmatched junction bases: 6. From germline, CDR1 is SGDLS and CDR2 YYNGEE. The CDR3 consists of 15 residues. The CDR3 here is CASSVGDRDVHTQYF. CDR3 nucleotides: TGTGCCAGCAGCGTAGGGGACAGGGATGTGCATACGCAGTATTTT.

This clonotype was counted many times. The chain combines TRBV7-8 with TRBJ1-2, with D perhaps TRBD1 (5 bases). The germline V gene encodes CDR1 SGHVS and CDR2 FQNEAQ. V shed 2 bases and J shed 4 bases, with 14 bases lying between them. The CDR3 is 15 residues long. CDR3 DNA: TGTGCCAGCAGCTTAAGTCAGGGTTCGGCCTATGGCTACACCTTC. Translated, it gives CASSLSQGSAYGYTF.